These 30 T cell receptor beta chains originate from one sample sequenced in a study of Graves' ophthalmopathy and Graves' hyperthyroidism. RNA transcripts served as template for amplifying TCR beta CDR3 sequences. Amplification began with first-round RT-PCR using HTBI primers, then second-round multiplex PCR was performed. Each CDR3 protein gets one entry after TCRdb re-called the multiplex PCR reads with MiXCR. The sample lists a few hundred thousand distinct CDR3 sequences; around 21% were seen once. The material sequenced was peripheral blood. All receptors come from a woman aged 18-29 years with stable Graves' hyperthyroidism.

This clonotype was observed many times. The genes are TRBV18 and TRBJ2-2; D not certain. CDR3 size: 14 residues. Deletions cut 0 bases from V and 3 bases from J, with 5 bases between. Germline V gene sequence: CDR1 KGHSH, CDR2 LQKENI. The CDR3 sequence: CASSPPRDTGELFF. The CDR3 DNA sequence: TGTGCCAGCTCACCACCCCGGGACACCGGGGAGCTGTTTTTT.

The sample holds many counts of this clonotype. V gene TRBV6-2 or TRBV6-3 combines with J gene TRBJ2-7; 9 nucleotides match TRBD1. The CDR3 sequence is 14 residues long. Germline CDR1 is MNHEY and CDR2 is SVGEGT. The ends lost 7 bases at V and 3 bases at J; junction bases unmatched: 7. CDR3 sequence: CASTRRDRVYEQYF. CDR3 sequence (DNA): TGTGCCAGCACTCGTCGGGACAGGGTCTACGAGCAGTACTTC.

This clonotype showed up many times. The chain is built from TRBV5-1 and TRBJ2-7; 12 bases are shared with TRBD2. Germline V CDR1 and CDR2: SGHRS, YFSETQ. V shed 3 bases, J shed 2 bases, and the junction held 3 bases outside the gene matches. The CDR3 contains 15 residues. The CDR3 DNA sequence: TGCGCCAGCAGCTCCCTAGCGGGAGGGGCCTACGAGCAGTACTTC. Amino acid sequence: CASSSLAGGAYEQYF.

This clonotype appeared many times. The rearrangement joins TRBV6-2 or TRBV6-3 to TRBJ2-5; D unclear. The ends were cut back, 2 bases at V and 4 bases at J, with 5 bases in the middle. CDR1 is MNHEY, CDR2 SVGEGT, per germline. The CDR3 totals 12 residues. Here the CDR3 reads CASSYRIETQYF. The CDR3 DNA reads as TGTGCCAGCAGTTACAGAATAGAGACCCAGTACTTC.

This clonotype was detected only once. The DNA of the CDR3 is TGTGCCAGCAGACAACTACCCGAGATGTTCGATACGCAGTATTTT. Protein product: CASRQLPEMFDTQYF. The chain recombines TRBV12-3 or TRBV12-4 with TRBJ2-3; D gene uncertain. This CDR3 contains 15 residues. The germline V and J ends were trimmed by 6 bases and 6 bases, with 19 bases remaining between them.

This clonotype has a count of ten or more. The rearrangement uses TRBV19 and TRBJ1-1; D unresolved. V was cut by 6 bases and J by 5 bases, with 13 bases left in between. This CDR3 comprises 13 residues. CDR1 and CDR2 (germline): LNHDA, SQIVND (reference sequence). The CDR3 loop is CASRVPRRTEAFF. CDR3 bases: TGTGCCAGTAGGGTTCCAAGGCGGACTGAAGCTTTCTTT.

The V and J genes are TRBV7-3 and TRBJ2-7; D is unclear. CDR1 and CDR2 from the germline V gene are SGHTA and FQGTGA. V dropped 1 base and J dropped 1 base, with 20 bases sitting between them. This CDR3 is 18 amino acids long. The CDR3 nucleotides read TGTGCCAGCAGCTTAATTCTCAAATCTCCCCGTGGGTCCTACGAGCAGTACTTC. Protein: CASSLILKSPRGSYEQYF.

This clonotype came up many times. The genes are TRBV10-2 and TRBJ1-2, with D unclear. The V end was cut by 4 bases, the J end by 4 bases, with 13 bases between. CDR1 is WSHSY, CDR2 SAAADI, per germline. The length of the CDR3 is 14 residues. In nucleotides, the CDR3 is TGCGCCAGCAGTGGTAACAGAGAAAGCTATGGCTACACCTTC. It encodes CASSGNRESYGYTF.

This clonotype has ten or more counts. Here the CDR3 reads CASSLDAGVETQYF. The DNA for the CDR3 is TGTGCCAGCAGTTTAGATGCTGGGGTTGAGACCCAGTACTTC. The chain has TRBV12-3 or TRBV12-4 and TRBJ2-5; D call uncertain. The CDR3 spans 14 residues. V was trimmed by 1 base and J by 5 bases, leaving 11 bases between them.

This clonotype has ten or more counts. The rearrangement links TRBV28 to TRBJ2-3; TRBD1 is a possible D gene (6 bases). The CDR3 has 14 amino acids. CDR1 is MDHEN, CDR2 SYDVKM, per germline. The V end lost 0 bases, the J end lost 2 bases, and 6 bases lay between the germline ends. The CDR3 DNA follows: TGTGCCAGCAGTTTATGGGGGGCCACAGATACGCAGTATTTT. Amino acid sequence: CASSLWGATDTQYF.

This clonotype was seen repeatedly, ten times or more. J is TRBJ2-7 and V is TRBV2, with 8 bases that match TRBD1. The CDR3 sequence is 16 residues long. J lost 2 bases, V lost 4 bases, and 10 bases had no gene match. CDR1 and CDR2 (germline): SNHLY, FYNNEI. CDR3 protein: CASSGSIDRGPYEQYF. DNA of the CDR3: TGTGCCAGCAGTGGGTCCATCGACAGGGGTCCCTACGAGCAGTACTTC.

This chain connects TRBV6-2 or TRBV6-3 to TRBJ2-5; 8 bases are a match to TRBD2. The CDR3 extends over 14 amino acids. Trimming took 7 bases from V and 5 from J; bases not matched to a gene: 9. Germline V CDR1 and CDR2: MNHEY, SVGEGT. The DNA for the CDR3 is TGTGCCAGCACCGAAGGGACTAGGAGGGAGACCCAGTACTTC. It is translated as CASTEGTRRETQYF.

This clonotype has a count of ten or more. The rearrangement links TRBV6-1 to TRBJ2-7; D is possibly TRBD2 (6 bases). Trimming shortened V by 5 bases and J by 2 bases, and 13 bases separated the two germline ends. The germline V gene encodes CDR1 MNHNS and CDR2 SASEGT. The CDR3 has 14 amino acids. CDR3 in amino acids: CASSPYSGPYEQYF. As DNA, the CDR3 is TGTGCCAGCAGTCCTTATAGCGGACCCTACGAGCAGTACTTC.

This clonotype appeared many times. The chain has TRBV7-8 and TRBJ1-5, with D unclear. Germline loops: CDR1 SGHVS, CDR2 FQNEAQ. CDR3 size: 15 residues. Trimming took off 5 bases at V and 9 bases at J, with 20 bases between the two ends. The CDR3 DNA is TGTGCCAGCAGCACCGGAAGGAACCGCTGGGGGCCCCAGCATTTT. This codes for CASSTGRNRWGPQHF.

The chain combines TRBV28 with TRBJ1-2; D is perhaps TRBD1 (5 bases). CDR1 and CDR2 from the germline V gene are MDHEN and SYDVKM. The CDR3 sequence is 15 residues long. Trimming removed 0 bases at V and 2 bases at J, with 10 bases between. CDR3 region: CASSLWPGINYGYTF. The DNA of the CDR3 is TGTGCCAGCAGTTTATGGCCAGGGATAAACTATGGCTACACCTTC.

This clonotype was counted many times. The DNA of the CDR3 is TGTGCCAGTAGTACCCGAACAGGGAACACTGAAGCTTTCTTT. Translated: CASSTRTGNTEAFF. The chain uses TRBV19 and TRBJ1-1; tentative D call: TRBD1 (5 bases). The CDR3 is 14 residues long. V lost 4 bases, J lost 1 base, and 10 bases lay in between. The germline V gene encodes CDR1 LNHDA and CDR2 SQIVND (reference sequence).

The chain carries TRBV5-1 and TRBJ1-1; TRBD1 is a possible D gene (6 bases). This CDR3 contains 14 residues. V lost 0 bases, J lost 4 bases, and 10 bases lay in between. The germline gives CDR1 SGHRS, CDR2 YFSETQ. CDR3 loop: CASSLEGVSTEAFF. CDR3 DNA sequence: TGCGCCAGCAGCTTGGAGGGGGTCTCCACTGAAGCTTTCTTT.

On this clonotype: A read error may explain this, as a much larger clone is one base away. V is TRBV6-5 and J is TRBJ1-1; no clear D gene. Germline lookup yields CDR1 MNHEY and CDR2 SVGAGI. The CDR3 length is 14 residues. The CDR3 coding sequence is TGTGCCAGCAGTTACTTTGGGCCGAACACTGAAGCTTGCTTT. It encodes CASSYFGPNTEACF.

The chain couples TRBV7-2 to TRBJ2-5; tentative D call: TRBD1 (6 bases). The germline V and J ends were trimmed by 2 bases and 9 bases, with 10 bases remaining between them. This CDR3 has 12 amino acids. The germline CDR1 and CDR2 sequences are SGHTA and FQGNSA. The CDR3 coding sequence is TGTGCCAGCAGCTTACCAGGGGTCGCCCAGTACTTC. It encodes CASSLPGVAQYF. The whole variable domain, filled in from reference TRBV7-2 and TRBJ2-5, reads GAGVSQSPSNKVTEKGKDVELRCDPISGHTALYWYRQSLGQGLEFLIYFQGNSAPDKSGLPSDRFSAERTGGSVSTLTIQRTQQEDSAVYLCASSLPGVAQYFGPGTRLLVL.

This clonotype was seen only a few times. J is TRBJ2-5 and V is TRBV24-1; 7 bases agree with TRBD1. CDR3 size: 16 residues. The germline CDR1 and CDR2 sequences are KGHDR and SFDVKD. The ends lost 4 bases at V and 2 bases at J; junction bases unmatched: 9. CDR3 nucleotides: TGTGCCACCAGTGACCCACAGGGGCCGATACAAGAGACCCAGTACTTC. Its protein product is CATSDPQGPIQETQYF.

This clonotype has a count of ten or more. The chain employs TRBV29-1 and TRBJ2-5; D may match TRBD1 or TRBD2 (5 bases each). Germline lookup yields CDR1 SQVTM and CDR2 ANQGSEA. This CDR3 has 14 amino acids. Trimming shortened V by 3 bases and J by 0 bases, and 11 bases separated the two germline ends. CDR3 nucleotide sequence: TGCAGCGTTGAGGGACGCCTCCACCAAGAGACCCAGTACTTC. Encoded protein: CSVEGRLHQETQYF.

Ten or more counts support this clonotype. V and J are TRBV27 and TRBJ1-1, with D unresolved. The CDR3 consists of 15 residues. The V end was cut by 6 bases, the J end by 4 bases, with 18 bases between. The V gene's germline CDR1 is MNHEY and CDR2 SMNVEV (reference sequence). The CDR3 DNA reads TGTGCCAGCAGCCGACTACTCGGGGTGGGCACTGAAGCTTTCTTT. Translating it yields CASSRLLGVGTEAFF.

This clonotype has ten or more counts. This chain uses TRBV24-1 with TRBJ1-2; TRBD1 agrees at 7 bases. The CDR3 is 14 amino acids. CDR1 is KGHDR and CDR2 is SFDVKD in the germline V gene. V was pared by 4 bases and J by 4 bases, with 5 bases of the junction left unmatched. The CDR3 region is CATSDETGSYGYTF. The CDR3 DNA reads as TGTGCCACCAGTGACGAGACAGGGAGCTATGGCTACACCTTC.

The rearrangement uses TRBV20-1 and TRBJ2-3; TRBD2 matches 10 bases. CDR3 size: 14 residues. The J segment lost 4 bases and the V segment lost 6 bases, leaving 7 bases of the junction unmatched. Germline V lookup: CDR1 DFQATT, CDR2 SNEGSKA (reference sequence). The CDR3 DNA reads as TGCAGTGCAACCCTAGCGGGAGTGGCAGATACGCAGTATTTT. Translated, it gives CSATLAGVADTQYF.

This clonotype occurred a few times. The chain has TRBV7-2 and TRBJ2-5; 7 bases agree with TRBD1. Germline V gene lookup returns CDR1 SGHTA and CDR2 FQGNSA. Unmatched junction bases numbered 8, after V lost 2 bases and J lost 5 bases. The CDR3 sequence is 15 residues long. In DNA, the CDR3 is TGTGCCAGCAGCTTAACCGGGACAGTCCGCGAGACCCAGTACTTC. Encoded protein: CASSLTGTVRETQYF.

This clonotype was observed many times. The V gene is TRBV7-3, the J gene TRBJ2-2; 10 bases fit TRBD2. Per the germline V gene, CDR1 is SGHTA and CDR2 is FQGTGA. J gave up 3 bases and V 1 base, and 5 bases lay outside the gene matches. The length of the CDR3 is 17 residues. The CDR3 sequence: CASSLRSGRADTGELFF. The DNA for the CDR3 is TGTGCCAGCAGCTTAAGGAGCGGGAGGGCCGACACCGGGGAGCTGTTTTTT.

The chain uses TRBV2 and TRBJ2-7; D perhaps matches TRBD1 (5 bases). The V and J ends lost 10 bases and 0 bases respectively, with 10 bases between them. Germline CDR1 SNHLY, CDR2 FYNNEI. CDR3 length equals 12 residues. CDR3 coding DNA: TGTGCCACCAGGGAAAACTCCTACGAGCAGTACTTC. This translates into CATRENSYEQYF.

The chain carries TRBV12-3 or TRBV12-4 and TRBJ1-1, with 10 bases that match TRBD1. The CDR3 length is 14 residues. J was trimmed by 2 bases and V by 6 bases; bases with no gene match: 3. CDR3 nucleotides: TGTGCCAGCAGGGGACAGGGGAAAAACACTGAAGCTTTCTTT. This gives the protein CASRGQGKNTEAFF.

The rearrangement uses TRBV2 and TRBJ2-7; D ambiguous. The CDR3 is 16 amino acids. The germline V gene encodes CDR1 SNHLY and CDR2 FYNNEI. V lost 3 bases to trimming and J lost 1 base, with 16 bases between them. The CDR3 coding sequence is TGTGCCAGCAGTGATTTTTTAGCCTCCCCGTCCTACGAGCAGTACTTC. This translates into CASSDFLASPSYEQYF.

The chain has TRBV30 and TRBJ2-7; 7 nucleotides match TRBD1. Per the germline V gene, CDR1 is GTSNPN and CDR2 is SVGIG (reference sequence). The CDR3 has 14 residues. Trimming at V came to 2 bases and at J to 4 bases, leaving 8 bases not matched to a gene. The CDR3 region has the DNA TGTGCCTGGAGTACCACAGGGGCGATGTACGAGCAGTACTTC. Translating gives CAWSTTGAMYEQYF.